This is a list of T cell receptor beta chains from one sample in a study of OX40 agonist ivuxolimab in advanced cancers. Assay: immunoSEQ multiplex PCR; the TCRdb copy retains only in-frame clones and omits some. The data hold about 150,000 clones, with about 92% observed a single time. The specimen comprised CD4+ or CD8+ T cells sorted from blood, sampled in a trial of the OX40 agonist ivuxolimab. These TCRs come from an adult with an advanced solid tumor such as melanoma, head and neck, liver or kidney cancer. The CDR3 runs from the conserved cysteine through the conserved F or W.

>TRBJ2-2|TRBV5-6
CASSWQTSGELFF
>TRBJ2-3|TRBV15
CATSRAGGLSTDTQYF
>TRBJ2-5|TRBV5-1
CASSPLVQETQYF
>TRBJ2-7|TRBV5-6
CASSFGTSSYEQYF
>TRBJ1-1|TRBV7-2
CASSYAVGRGGTEAFF
>TRBJ1-4|TRBV25-1
CASSGTRQSEKLFF
>TRBJ2-1|TRBV4-3
CASSQEGIAVDYNEQFF
>TRBJ2-7|TRBV27
CASSPTAGEQYF
>TRBJ1-1|TRBV28
CASRPWTERYTEAFF
>TRBJ2-2|TRBV2
CASSRDRQAVTGELFF
>TRBJ2-5|TRBV5-6
CASSPTWVGETQYF
>TRBJ1-4|TRBV4-3
CASSQVWGEKLFF
>TRBJ1-6|TRBV5-5
CASSGTGVNSPLHF
>TRBJ1-5|TRBV9
CASSVSPDRNQPQHF
>TRBJ2-1|TRBV28
CASSLAGTINEQFF
>TRBJ2-2|TRBV19
CASSGRNTGELFF
>TRBJ1-5|TRBV14
CASSKTEDQPQHF
>TRBJ1-1|TRBV10-2
CASSAHGASPEAFF